This TCR beta chain was retrieved from a study of T cell changes during pregnancy in multiple sclerosis. V trimming: 8 bases; J trimming: 10 bases; junction bases outside the gene matches: 12. CDR1 and CDR2 from the germline V gene are MNHEY and SMNVEV (reference sequence). This CDR3 has 15 amino acids. Profiled with immunoSEQ multiplex PCR; TCRdb holds only in-frame clones, not every one. This repertoire shows 50,000 to 65,000 clones, around 93% found once; its top ten account for 3% to 4%. The V call is TRBV27, the J call TRBJ1-4; 11 bases match TRBD1. The TCR was taken from a female donor with multiple sclerosis, enrolled in a pregnancy study. The sample consisted of CD8+ T cells from peripheral blood mononuclear cells, taken in the second trimester of pregnancy. CDR3 nucleotide sequence: TGTGCCAGCTCCCTAAGGACAGGGGGCGGGGGAAAACTGTTTTTT. This encodes CASSLRTGGGGKLFF.